A single sample is the source of the 26 T cell receptor beta chains below, sequenced in a study of T-cell reconstitution after alpha-beta-depleted transplantation in children. Preparation of the TCRbeta library involved a method that used unique molecular identifiers. TCRdb recomputed calls from the PCR reads with MiXCR, one row per CDR3 protein. This sample has fewer than 550,000 distinct CDR3 sequences, with 11% found just once. Sequencing was performed on PBMCs from the stem cell graft donor, taken from the stem cell graft. All receptors come from a human donor who donated a stem cell graft to a child with acute myeloid leukemia.

This clonotype was seen a handful of times. V and J are TRBV7-8 and TRBJ2-1; 8 bases align to TRBD2. J lost 3 bases, V lost 5 bases, and 6 bases had no gene match. This CDR3 comprises 15 residues. Per the germline V gene, CDR1 is SGHVS and CDR2 is FQNEAQ. The CDR3 DNA is TGTGCCAGCAGCAAAACTAGCGGCGACTACAATGAGCAGTTCTTC. Encoded protein: CASSKTSGDYNEQFF.

V gene TRBV4-2 combines with J gene TRBJ2-2; possibly TRBD2 for D (6 bases). Germline CDR1 reads LGHNA; CDR2 reads YNFKEQ. The germline V and J ends were trimmed by 1 base and 1 base, with 10 bases remaining between them. The CDR3 is made up of 16 amino acids. The CDR3 sequence: CASSQVAGRNTGELFF. The DNA of the CDR3 is TGTGCCAGCAGCCAAGTGGCGGGGAGGAACACCGGGGAGCTGTTTTTT.

The chain joins TRBV5-1 to TRBJ1-2; perhaps TRBD1 as D (5 bases). Per the germline V gene, CDR1 is SGHRS and CDR2 is YFSETQ. This CDR3 has 14 residues. The ends were cut back, 1 base at V and 2 bases at J, with 9 bases in the middle. The CDR3 loop reads CASSLPGMNYGYTF. The CDR3 DNA reads as TGCGCCAGCAGCTTGCCAGGGATGAACTATGGCTACACCTTC.

This clonotype was seen a few times. The V call is TRBV7-2, the J call TRBJ2-3; D is uncertain. Germline V gene sequence: CDR1 SGHTA, CDR2 FQGNSA. This CDR3 has 15 residues. Trimming shortened V by 4 bases and J by 3 bases, and 14 bases separated the two germline ends. CDR3 in DNA: TGTGCCAGCAGCTATAGGGCGTTTGGGACAGATACGCAGTATTTT. It is translated as CASSYRAFGTDTQYF. The entire variable domain, with the rest obtained from reference TRBV7-2 and TRBJ2-3, is as follows: GAGVSQSPSNKVTEKGKDVELRCDPISGHTALYWYRQSLGQGLEFLIYFQGNSAPDKSGLPSDRFSAERTGGSVSTLTIQRTQQEDSAVYLCASSYRAFGTDTQYFGPGTRLTVL.

The sample holds many counts of this clonotype. This sequence joins TRBV20-1 and TRBJ2-7, with 8 bases fitting TRBD1. Losses at the gene ends were 7 bases for V and 4 bases for J; bases not matched to a gene: 6. The CDR3 covers 12 residues. Germline V lookup: CDR1 DFQATT, CDR2 SNEGSKA (reference sequence). The CDR3 DNA reads as TGCAGTGTCAAACAGGGGGAGTACGAGCAGTACTTC. Protein: CSVKQGEYEQYF.

This clonotype was counted only a few times. The V call is TRBV30, the J call TRBJ1-1; TRBD1 might be the D (5 bases). CDR3 length equals 14 residues. The V end was cut by 0 bases, the J end by 2 bases, with 10 bases between. The germline gives CDR1 GTSNPN, CDR2 SVGIG (reference sequence). The CDR3 reads CAWSVRQRNTEAFF. CDR3 DNA sequence: TGTGCCTGGAGTGTAAGACAGCGAAACACTGAAGCTTTCTTT.

Only a few counts were recorded for this clonotype. The gene calls are TRBV12-3 or TRBV12-4 and TRBJ1-5, with D hard to call. The CDR3 contains 14 residues. V dropped 4 bases and J dropped 9 bases, with 16 bases sitting between them. Written as DNA, the CDR3 is TGTGCCAGCAGTTCCGACCCGGGCCCACGGCCCCAGCATTTT. This encodes CASSSDPGPRPQHF.

A note on this clonotype: This may come from a read error, since a much larger clone is one base off. The chain links TRBV25-1 to TRBJ2-2; D may correspond to TRBD1 or TRBD2 (5 bases each). The germline gives CDR1 MGHDK, CDR2 SYGVNS. The CDR3 sequence is 13 residues long. CDR3 loop: CASSAGNTGDLFF. For the CDR3, the DNA is TGTGCCAGCAGTGCGGGTAACACCGGGGACCTGTTTTTT.

The chain recombines TRBV20-1 with TRBJ2-5; weak D call: TRBD2 (5 bases). Trimming shortened V by 7 bases and J by 5 bases, and 17 bases separated the two germline ends. Germline lookup yields CDR1 DFQATT and CDR2 SNEGSKA (reference sequence). The CDR3 is 13 residues long. The CDR3, as DNA: TGCAGTGTCCATTCTCGGGGTCGGGAGACCCAGTACTTC. Amino acid sequence: CSVHSRGRETQYF.

This clonotype came up a few times. The rearrangement uses TRBV4-1 and TRBJ1-3, with no clear D. Germline V CDR1 and CDR2: MGHRA, YSYEKL. V lost 1 base, J lost 0 bases, and 19 bases lay in between. The CDR3 runs to 19 residues. The CDR3 DNA reads as TGCGCCAGCAGCCAAGTTATGACCGGAGCAGGCTTCTCTGGAAACACCATATATTTT. Translation: CASSQVMTGAGFSGNTIYF.

This clonotype was seen only a few times. J is TRBJ2-5 and V is TRBV5-4; 10 bases are a match to TRBD2. This CDR3 is built from 15 residues. Trimming removed 1 base from V and 3 bases from J; junction bases left unmatched: 3. Germline V gives CDR1 SGHNT, CDR2 YYREEE (reference sequence). The CDR3 DNA sequence: TGTGCCAGCAGCTTGAGGCTAGCGGGGGAAGAGACCCAGTACTTC. As protein: CASSLRLAGEETQYF.

V and J are TRBV4-1 and TRBJ2-6, with D possibly being TRBD1 (5 bases). The V end was cut by 1 base, the J end by 0 bases, with 10 bases between. Germline CDR1 MGHRA, CDR2 YSYEKL. This CDR3 comprises 17 residues. CDR3 coding DNA: TGCGCCAGCAGCCAAGGGACACAGAACTCTGGGGCCAACGTCCTGACTTTC. This codes for CASSQGTQNSGANVLTF.

The V call is TRBV12-3 or TRBV12-4, the J call TRBJ2-1; 13 nucleotides align to TRBD2. The CDR3 runs to 15 residues. V shed 6 bases and J 5 bases; nucleotides not matched to a gene: 4. In DNA, the CDR3 is TGTGCCAGCAGACCCGGACTAGCGGGAGACAATGAGCAGTTCTTC. Translating it yields CASRPGLAGDNEQFF.

J is TRBJ1-5 and V is TRBV7-3; D not certain. This CDR3 is built from 13 residues. CDR1 is SGHTA, CDR2 FQGTGA, per germline. V was clipped by 1 base and J by 7 bases, with 8 bases between them. CDR3 in amino acids: CASSLSGGQPQHF. As DNA, the CDR3 is TGTGCCAGCAGCTTAAGCGGAGGCCAGCCCCAGCATTTT.

This clonotype was found many times. The chain combines TRBV9 with TRBJ2-7, with TRBD2 identical over 10 bases. The CDR3 is 14 residues long. Germline V gene sequence: CDR1 SGDLS, CDR2 YYNGEE. V trimming: 4 bases; J trimming: 5 bases; junction bases outside the gene matches: 6. The CDR3 nucleotides read TGTGCCAGCAGCTTAAGCGGGAGGGCCGACGAGCAGTACTTC. It codes for CASSLSGRADEQYF.

This clonotype appeared many times. The V gene is TRBV7-8, the J gene TRBJ2-1; 10 nucleotides align to TRBD2. The CDR3 contains 16 residues. With 5 bases clipped from V and 9 bases from J, the junction kept 13 bases outside the gene matches. In germline, CDR1 is SGHVS, CDR2 FQNEAQ. Here the CDR3 DNA reads TGTGCCAGCAGCCCGAGGGGCCTAGCGGGAGCCCTTGAGCAGTTCTTC. Protein sequence: CASSPRGLAGALEQFF.

This clonotype was picked up a small number of times. The chain combines TRBV4-1 with TRBJ2-7; perhaps TRBD2 as D (6 bases). Trimming shortened V by 3 bases and J by 2 bases, and 17 bases separated the two germline ends. This CDR3 spans 16 amino acids. Germline V CDR1 and CDR2: MGHRA, YSYEKL. CDR3 DNA sequence: TGCGCCAGCAGCCAGCCCCCACGAGGAGGGACCTACGAGCAGTACTTC. It yields the protein CASSQPPRGGTYEQYF.

This chain joins TRBV19 and TRBJ2-4, with D possibly TRBD1 on 5 matching bases. Trimming stripped 4 bases from V and 6 bases from J, with 19 bases between. This CDR3 has 16 amino acids. Per the germline V gene, CDR1 is LNHDA and CDR2 is SQIVND (reference sequence). The CDR3 here is CASSRAARGPLNIQYF. The CDR3 nucleotides read TGTGCCAGTAGTAGGGCCGCTAGGGGCCCCTTAAACATTCAGTACTTC. Full variable domain (outside the CDR3, taken from reference TRBV19 and TRBJ2-4): DGGITQSPKYLFRKEGQNVTLSCEQNLNHDAMYWYRQDPGQGLRLIYYSQIVNDFQKGDIAEGYSVSREKKESFPLTVTSAQKNPTAFYLCASSRAARGPLNIQYFGAGTRLSVL.

This clonotype was recorded at least ten times. This sequence joins TRBV9 and TRBJ1-2, with TRBD1 identical over 9 bases. CDR1 is SGDLS, CDR2 YYNGEE, per germline. This CDR3 comprises 15 residues. J was trimmed by 1 base and V by 1 base; bases with no gene match: 2. The chain's CDR3 is CASSVRDRDNYGYTF. CDR3 DNA: TGTGCCAGCAGCGTACGGGACAGGGATAACTATGGCTACACCTTC.

The chain couples TRBV14 to TRBJ2-2; D ambiguous. Germline-derived CDR1 and CDR2 are SGHDN and FVKESK. CDR3 size: 15 residues. Between the trimmed V and J ends, which lost 1 base and 7 bases, there was a span of 13 bases. The CDR3 sequence is CASSQVLAVGGELFF. The CDR3 region has the DNA TGTGCCAGCAGCCAAGTTTTGGCAGTTGGCGGGGAGCTGTTTTTT.

This chain joins TRBV5-1 and TRBJ2-3; possible D gene TRBD1, 6 bases. There are 15 residues in the CDR3. The germline V and J ends were trimmed by 3 bases and 1 base, with 12 bases remaining between them. CDR1 is SGHRS and CDR2 is YFSETQ in the germline V gene. CDR3 nucleotides: TGCGCCAGCAGCTGGGGGCGTTCCGGCACAGATACGCAGTATTTT. It encodes CASSWGRSGTDTQYF.

This clonotype was seen only a few times. The chain is built from TRBV27 and TRBJ2-1; perhaps D is TRBD1 or TRBD2 (6 bases each). The germline gives CDR1 MNHEY, CDR2 SMNVEV (reference sequence). This CDR3 contains 16 residues. V was cut by 6 bases and J by 3 bases, with 18 bases left in between. The CDR3, as DNA: TGTGCCAGCAGCATGGGGTGGGGGGCGGACTACAATGAGCAGTTCTTC. It specifies CASSMGWGADYNEQFF.

This clonotype was counted between two and nine times. V gene TRBV18 combines with J gene TRBJ2-7, with 11 bases matching TRBD2. The J segment lost 4 bases and the V segment lost 5 bases, leaving 10 bases of the junction unmatched. CDR1 is KGHSH, CDR2 LQKENI, per germline. This CDR3 has 16 amino acids. CDR3 region: CASSTIGASGRYEQYF. As DNA, the CDR3 is TGTGCCAGCTCAACAATTGGAGCTAGCGGGAGGTACGAGCAGTACTTC.

This chain joins TRBV28 and TRBJ2-2; D is perhaps TRBD2 (6 bases). CDR1 is MDHEN and CDR2 is SYDVKM in the germline V gene. CDR3 length: 16 residues. V was pared by 1 base and J by 4 bases, with 13 bases between. Written as DNA, the CDR3 is TGTGCCAGCAGTTTATTAGGCGGGGTTGGCACCGGGGAGCTGTTTTTT. It codes for CASSLLGGVGTGELFF. Full variable domain (remainder filled in from reference TRBV28 and TRBJ2-2): DVKVTQSSRYLVKRTGEKVFLECVQDMDHENMFWYRQDPGLGLRLIYFSYDVKMKEKGDIPEGYSVSREKKERFSLILESASTNQTSMYLCASSLLGGVGTGELFFGEGSRLTVL.

This clonotype was counted only a few times. V gene TRBV20-1 combines with J gene TRBJ2-2; no firm D call. The CDR3 has 15 residues. The V end was cut by 0 bases, the J end by 1 base, with 9 bases between. The germline gives CDR1 DFQATT, CDR2 SNEGSKA (reference sequence). The CDR3 loop reads CSAREFTKNTGELFF. CDR3 bases: TGCAGTGCTAGAGAGTTCACAAAGAACACCGGGGAGCTGTTTTTT.

This clonotype was seen many times. The V gene is TRBV5-6, the J gene TRBJ2-1; TRBD1 matches 8 bases. The germline gives CDR1 SGHDT, CDR2 YYEEEE. Trimming removed 0 bases from V and 7 bases from J; junction bases left unmatched: 12. The CDR3 length is 17 residues. The CDR3 DNA sequence: TGTGCCAGCAGCTTGGCCAAGGCGCAGGGGGCGGCGAATGAGCAGTTCTTC. Residues: CASSLAKAQGAANEQFF.